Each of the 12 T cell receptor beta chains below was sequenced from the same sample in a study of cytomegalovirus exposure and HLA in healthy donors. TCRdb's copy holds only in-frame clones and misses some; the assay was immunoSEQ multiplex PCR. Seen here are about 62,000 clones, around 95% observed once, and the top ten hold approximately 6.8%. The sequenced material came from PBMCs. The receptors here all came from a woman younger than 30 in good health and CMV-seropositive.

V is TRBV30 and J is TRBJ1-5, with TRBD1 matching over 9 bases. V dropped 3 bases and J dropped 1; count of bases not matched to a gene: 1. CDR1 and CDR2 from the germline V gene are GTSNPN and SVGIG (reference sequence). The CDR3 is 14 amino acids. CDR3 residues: CAWRGQGSNQPQHF. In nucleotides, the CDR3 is TGTGCCTGGAGGGGACAGGGAAGCAATCAGCCCCAGCATTTT.

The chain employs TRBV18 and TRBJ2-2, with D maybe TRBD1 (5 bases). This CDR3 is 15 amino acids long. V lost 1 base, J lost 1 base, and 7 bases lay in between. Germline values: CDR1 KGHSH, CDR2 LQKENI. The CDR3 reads CASSPQRGNTGELFF. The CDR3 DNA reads TGTGCCAGCTCACCACAAAGGGGGAACACCGGGGAGCTGTTTTTT.

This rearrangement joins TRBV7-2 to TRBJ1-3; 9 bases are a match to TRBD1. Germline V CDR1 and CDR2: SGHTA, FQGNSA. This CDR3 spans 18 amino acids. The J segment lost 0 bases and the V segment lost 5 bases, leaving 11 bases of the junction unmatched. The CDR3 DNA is TGTGCCAGCAGCCCGGGGACAGGGTACCAAATCTCTGGAAACACCATATATTTT. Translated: CASSPGTGYQISGNTIYF. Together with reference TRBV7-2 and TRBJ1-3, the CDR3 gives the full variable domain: GAGVSQSPSNKVTEKGKDVELRCDPISGHTALYWYRQSLGQGLEFLIYFQGNSAPDKSGLPSDRFSAERTGGSVSTLTIQRTQQEDSAVYLCASSPGTGYQISGNTIYFGEGSWLTVV.

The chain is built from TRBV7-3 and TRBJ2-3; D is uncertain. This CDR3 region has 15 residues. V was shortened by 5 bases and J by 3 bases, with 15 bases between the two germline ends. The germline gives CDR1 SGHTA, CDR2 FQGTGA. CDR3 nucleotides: TGTGCCAGCAGCCTCTCCCCCACCACAACAGATACGCAGTATTTT. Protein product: CASSLSPTTTDTQYF. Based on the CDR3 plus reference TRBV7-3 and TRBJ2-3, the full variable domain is GAGVSQTPSNKVTEKGKYVELRCDPISGHTALYWYRQSLGQGPEFLIYFQGTGAADDSGLPNDRFFAVRPEGSVSTLKIQRTERGDSAVYLCASSLSPTTTDTQYFGPGTRLTVL.

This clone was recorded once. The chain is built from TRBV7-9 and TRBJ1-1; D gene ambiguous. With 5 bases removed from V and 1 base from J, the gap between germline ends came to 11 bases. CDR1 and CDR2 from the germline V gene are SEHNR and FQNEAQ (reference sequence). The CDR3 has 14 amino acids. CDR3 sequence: CASSRTGGNTEAFF. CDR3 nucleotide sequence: TGTGCCAGCAGCCGTACGGGAGGGAACACTGAAGCTTTCTTT. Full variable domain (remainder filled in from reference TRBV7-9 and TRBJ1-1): DTGVSQNPRHKITKRGQNVTFRCDPISEHNRLYWYRQTLGQGPEFLTYFQNEAQLEKSRLLSDRFSAERPKGSFSTLEIQRTEQGDSAMYLCASSRTGGNTEAFFGQGTRLTVV.

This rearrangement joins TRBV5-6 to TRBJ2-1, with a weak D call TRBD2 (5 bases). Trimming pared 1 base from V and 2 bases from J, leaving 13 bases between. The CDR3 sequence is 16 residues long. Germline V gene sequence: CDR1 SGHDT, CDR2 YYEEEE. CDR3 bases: TGTGCCAGCAGCTTGCTGGGCCCCGGGGCCTACAATGAGCAGTTCTTC. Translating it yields CASSLLGPGAYNEQFF.

CDR3 in DNA: TGTGCCAGCAGTTCTGGGGGCCGCGGGCTGACGAACACTGAAGCTTTCTTT. Protein: CASSSGGRGLTNTEAFF. The chain carries TRBV28 and TRBJ1-1; tentatively, D is TRBD1 (6 bases). The CDR3 sequence is 17 residues long. The V end was cut by 4 bases, the J end by 1 base, with 19 bases between. From germline, CDR1 is MDHEN and CDR2 SYDVKM.

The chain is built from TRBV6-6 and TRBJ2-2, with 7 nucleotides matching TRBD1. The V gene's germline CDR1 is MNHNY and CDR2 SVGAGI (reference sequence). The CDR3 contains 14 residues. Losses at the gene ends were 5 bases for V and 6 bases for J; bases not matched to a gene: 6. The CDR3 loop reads CASSTGQPAGELFF. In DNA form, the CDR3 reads TGTGCCAGCAGTACGGGACAGCCGGCCGGGGAGCTGTTTTTT.

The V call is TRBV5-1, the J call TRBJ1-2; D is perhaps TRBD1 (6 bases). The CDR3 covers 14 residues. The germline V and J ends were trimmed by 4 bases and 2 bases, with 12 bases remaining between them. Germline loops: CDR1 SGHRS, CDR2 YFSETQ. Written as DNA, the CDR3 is TGCGCCAGCAGCCCTGGGGGCGGAAACTATGGCTACACCTTC. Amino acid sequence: CASSPGGGNYGYTF.

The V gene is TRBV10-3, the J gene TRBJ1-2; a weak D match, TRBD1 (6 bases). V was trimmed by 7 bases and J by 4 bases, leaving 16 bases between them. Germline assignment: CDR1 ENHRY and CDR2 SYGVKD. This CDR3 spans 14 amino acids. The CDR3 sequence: CAINPGVIPYGYTF. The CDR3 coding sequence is TGTGCCATCAACCCAGGGGTTATCCCCTATGGCTACACCTTC.

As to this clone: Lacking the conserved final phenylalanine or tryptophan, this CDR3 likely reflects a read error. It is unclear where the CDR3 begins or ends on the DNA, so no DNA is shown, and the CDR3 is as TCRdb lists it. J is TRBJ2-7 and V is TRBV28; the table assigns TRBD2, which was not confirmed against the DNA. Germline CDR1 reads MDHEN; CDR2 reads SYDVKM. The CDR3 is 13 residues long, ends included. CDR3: CASSQTGGVPLLR.

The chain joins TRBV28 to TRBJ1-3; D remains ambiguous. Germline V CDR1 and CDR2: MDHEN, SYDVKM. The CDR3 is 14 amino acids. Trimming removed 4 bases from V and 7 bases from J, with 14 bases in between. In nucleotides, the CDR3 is TGTGCCAGCAGTTCCCCGCGACGAGGGAACACCATATATTTT. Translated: CASSSPRRGNTIYF.